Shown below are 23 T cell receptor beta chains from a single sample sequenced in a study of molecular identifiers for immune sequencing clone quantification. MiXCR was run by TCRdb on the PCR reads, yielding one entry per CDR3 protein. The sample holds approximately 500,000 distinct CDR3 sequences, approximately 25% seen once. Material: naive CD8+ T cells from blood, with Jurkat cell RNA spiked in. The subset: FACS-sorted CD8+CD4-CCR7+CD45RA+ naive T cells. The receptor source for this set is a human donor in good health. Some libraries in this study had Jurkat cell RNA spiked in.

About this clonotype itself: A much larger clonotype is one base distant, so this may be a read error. CDR3 sequence (DNA): TGCGCCAGCAGCTTGTGGTCAGGACAGCCTAACTCCTACGAGCAGTACTTC. This sequence encodes CASSLWSGQPNSYEQYF. The V call is TRBV5-1, the J call TRBJ2-7; weak D call: TRBD1 (6 bases). CDR3 length: 17 amino acids. Looked up from germline, CDR1 is SGHRS and CDR2 is YFSETQ. The V gene lost 1 base and the J gene lost 0 bases, with 17 bases spanning the gap.

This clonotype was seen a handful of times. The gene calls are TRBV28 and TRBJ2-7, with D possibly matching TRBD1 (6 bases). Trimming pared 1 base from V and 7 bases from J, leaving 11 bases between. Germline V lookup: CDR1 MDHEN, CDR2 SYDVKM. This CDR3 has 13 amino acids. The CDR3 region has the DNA TGTGCCAGCAGTTTATTAGGGGGAAAAGAGCAGTACTTC. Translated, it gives CASSLLGGKEQYF.

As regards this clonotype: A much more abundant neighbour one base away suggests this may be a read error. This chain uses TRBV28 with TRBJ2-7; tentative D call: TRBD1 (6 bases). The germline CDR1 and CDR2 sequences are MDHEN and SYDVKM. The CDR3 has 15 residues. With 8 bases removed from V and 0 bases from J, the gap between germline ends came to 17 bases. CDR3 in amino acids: CASGPLGQPSYEQYF. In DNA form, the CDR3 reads TGTGCCAGCGGACCGCTAGGACAGCCCTCCTACGAGCAGTACTTC.

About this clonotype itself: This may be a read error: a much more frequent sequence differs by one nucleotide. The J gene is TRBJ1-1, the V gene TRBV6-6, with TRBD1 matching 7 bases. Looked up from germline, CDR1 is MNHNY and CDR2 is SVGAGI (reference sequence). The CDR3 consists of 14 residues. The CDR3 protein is CVSRPRQGIAEAFF. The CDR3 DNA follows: TGTGTCAGCAGGCCACGACAGGGCATCGCTGAAGCTTTCTTT.

This chain's CDR3 is CASSPLRVAGEEETQYF. The CDR3 DNA is TGTGCCAGCAGTCCACTCCGGGTAGCGGGAGAGGAAGAGACCCAGTACTTC. The gene calls are TRBV27 and TRBJ2-5; 9 bases are shared with TRBD2. CDR1 and CDR2 from the germline V gene are MNHEY and SMNVEV (reference sequence). The CDR3 length is 17 residues. V gave up 5 bases and J gave up 3 bases; unmatched junction bases: 13.

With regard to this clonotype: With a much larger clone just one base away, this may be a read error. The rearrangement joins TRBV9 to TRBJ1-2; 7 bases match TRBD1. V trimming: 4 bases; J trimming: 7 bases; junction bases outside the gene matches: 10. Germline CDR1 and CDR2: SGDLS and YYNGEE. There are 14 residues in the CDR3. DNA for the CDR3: TGTGCCAGCAGCTCACGTGTAGAGGGGGCTGGCTACACCTTC. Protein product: CASSSRVEGAGYTF.

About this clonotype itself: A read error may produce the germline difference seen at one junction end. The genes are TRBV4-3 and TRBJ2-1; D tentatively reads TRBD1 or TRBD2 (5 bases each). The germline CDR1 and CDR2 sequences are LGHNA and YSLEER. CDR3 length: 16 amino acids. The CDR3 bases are TGCGCCAGCAGCCAAGAATCAGGGAGCTCCTACTATGAGCAGTTCTTC. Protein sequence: CASSQESGSSYYEQFF.

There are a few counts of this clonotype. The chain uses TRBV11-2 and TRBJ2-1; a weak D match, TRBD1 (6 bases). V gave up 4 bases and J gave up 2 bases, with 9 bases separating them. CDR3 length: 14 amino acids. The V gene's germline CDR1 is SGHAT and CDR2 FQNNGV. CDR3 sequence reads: CASSSQGTYNEQFF. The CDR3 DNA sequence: TGTGCCAGCAGCTCGCAGGGGACCTACAATGAGCAGTTCTTC.

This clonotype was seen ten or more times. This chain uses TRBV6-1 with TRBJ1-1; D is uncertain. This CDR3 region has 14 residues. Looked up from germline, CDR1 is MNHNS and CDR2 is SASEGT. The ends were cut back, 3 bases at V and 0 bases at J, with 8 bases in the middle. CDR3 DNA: TGTGCCAGCAGTGATTCCCCATTGAACACTGAAGCTTTCTTT. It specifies CASSDSPLNTEAFF.

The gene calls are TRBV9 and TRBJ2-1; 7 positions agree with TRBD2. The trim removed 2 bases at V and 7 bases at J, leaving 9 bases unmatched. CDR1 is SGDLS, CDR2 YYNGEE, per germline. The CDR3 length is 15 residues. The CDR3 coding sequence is TGTGCCAGCAGCGTGATGGGGAGGGAGGGGAATGAGCAGTTCTTC. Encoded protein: CASSVMGREGNEQFF.

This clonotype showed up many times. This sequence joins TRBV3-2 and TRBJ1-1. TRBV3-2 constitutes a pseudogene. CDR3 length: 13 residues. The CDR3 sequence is CASSQAGNTEAFF. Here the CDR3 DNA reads TGTGCCAGCAGCCAAGCGGGGAACACTGAAGCTTTCTTT.

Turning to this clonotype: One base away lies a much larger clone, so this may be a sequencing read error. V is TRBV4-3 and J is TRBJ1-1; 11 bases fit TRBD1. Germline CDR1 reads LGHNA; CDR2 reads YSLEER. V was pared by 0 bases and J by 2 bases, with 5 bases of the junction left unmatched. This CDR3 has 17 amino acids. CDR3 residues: CASSQDWTGGFNTEAFF. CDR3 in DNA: TGCGCCAGCAGCCAAGATTGGACAGGGGGCTTTAACACTGAAGCTTTCTTT.

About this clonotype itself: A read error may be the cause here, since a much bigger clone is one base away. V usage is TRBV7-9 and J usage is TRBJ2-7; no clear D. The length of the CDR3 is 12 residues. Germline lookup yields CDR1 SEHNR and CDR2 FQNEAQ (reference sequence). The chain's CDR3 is CACSLLPYEQYF. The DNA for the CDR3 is TGTGCCTGCAGCTTACTGCCCTACGAGCAGTACTTC.

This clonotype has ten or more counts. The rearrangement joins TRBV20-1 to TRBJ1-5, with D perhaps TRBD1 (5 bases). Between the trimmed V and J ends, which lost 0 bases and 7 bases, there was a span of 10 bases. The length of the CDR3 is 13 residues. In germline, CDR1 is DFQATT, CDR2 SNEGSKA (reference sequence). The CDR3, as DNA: TGCAGTGCTAGAGATAAGGGGAACCAGCCCCAGCATTTT. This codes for CSARDKGNQPQHF.

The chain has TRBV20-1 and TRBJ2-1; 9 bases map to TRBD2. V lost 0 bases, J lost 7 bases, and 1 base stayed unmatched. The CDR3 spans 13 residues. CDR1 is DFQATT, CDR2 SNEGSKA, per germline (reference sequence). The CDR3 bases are TGCAGTGCTAGAGATCTAGCGGGGAATGAGCAGTTCTTC. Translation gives CSARDLAGNEQFF.

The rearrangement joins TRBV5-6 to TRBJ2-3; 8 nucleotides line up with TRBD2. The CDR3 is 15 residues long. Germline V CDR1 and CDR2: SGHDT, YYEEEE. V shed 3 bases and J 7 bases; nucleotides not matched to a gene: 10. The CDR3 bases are TGTGCCAGCAGCTCGAACGGACTAGCCCCAAATACGCAGTATTTT. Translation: CASSSNGLAPNTQYF.

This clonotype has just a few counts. DNA for the CDR3: TGTGCCAGCAGCGTGGGACGGTCGGTGACCTACGAGCAGTACTTC. It yields the protein CASSVGRSVTYEQYF. The chain combines TRBV11-2 with TRBJ2-7; D possibly matches TRBD1 or TRBD2 (5 bases each). The CDR3 is 15 residues long. Germline-derived CDR1 and CDR2 are SGHAT and FQNNGV. Trimming took off 5 bases at V and 2 bases at J, with 16 bases between the two ends.

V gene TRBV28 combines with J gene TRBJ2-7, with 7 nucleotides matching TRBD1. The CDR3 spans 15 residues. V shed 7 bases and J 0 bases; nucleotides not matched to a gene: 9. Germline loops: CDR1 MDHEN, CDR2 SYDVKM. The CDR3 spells CASIYRGSPSYEQYF. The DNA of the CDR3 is TGTGCCAGCATCTACAGGGGATCGCCCTCCTACGAGCAGTACTTC. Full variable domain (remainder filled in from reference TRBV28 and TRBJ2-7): DVKVTQSSRYLVKRTGEKVFLECVQDMDHENMFWYRQDPGLGLRLIYFSYDVKMKEKGDIPEGYSVSREKKERFSLILESASTNQTSMYLCASIYRGSPSYEQYFGPGTRLTVT.

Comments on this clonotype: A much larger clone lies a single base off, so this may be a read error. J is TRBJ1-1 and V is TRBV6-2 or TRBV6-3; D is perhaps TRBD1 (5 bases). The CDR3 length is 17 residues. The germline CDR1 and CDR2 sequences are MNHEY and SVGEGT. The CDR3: CASGYIRKTEMNTEAFF. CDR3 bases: TGTGCCAGCGGTTACATCCGTAAGACAGAAATGAACACTGAAGCTTTCTTT.

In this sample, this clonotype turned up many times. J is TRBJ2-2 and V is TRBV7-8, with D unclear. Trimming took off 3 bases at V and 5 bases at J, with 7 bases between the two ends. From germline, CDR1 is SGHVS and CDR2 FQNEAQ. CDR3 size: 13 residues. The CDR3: CASSFRVTGELFF. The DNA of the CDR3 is TGTGCCAGCAGCTTTAGGGTTACCGGGGAGCTGTTTTTT.

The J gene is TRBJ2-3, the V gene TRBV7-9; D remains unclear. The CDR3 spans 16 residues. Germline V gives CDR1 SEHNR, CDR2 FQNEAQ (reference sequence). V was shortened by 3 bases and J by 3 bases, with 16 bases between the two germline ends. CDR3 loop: CASSFVASPLTDTQYF. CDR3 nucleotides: TGTGCCAGCAGCTTCGTCGCCAGCCCGCTTACAGATACGCAGTATTTT.

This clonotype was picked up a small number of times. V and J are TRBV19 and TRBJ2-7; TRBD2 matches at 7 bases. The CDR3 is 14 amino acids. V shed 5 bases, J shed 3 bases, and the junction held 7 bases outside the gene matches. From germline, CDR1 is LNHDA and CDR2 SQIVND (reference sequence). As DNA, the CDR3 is TGTGCCAGTAGTCCATTCACGGGGGGCTACGAGCAGTACTTC. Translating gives CASSPFTGGYEQYF.

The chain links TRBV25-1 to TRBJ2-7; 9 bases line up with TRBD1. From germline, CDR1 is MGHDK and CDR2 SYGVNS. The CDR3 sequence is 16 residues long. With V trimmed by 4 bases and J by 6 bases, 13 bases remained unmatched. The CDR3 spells CASSGPRQGEACEQYF. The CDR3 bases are TGTGCCAGCAGTGGCCCCCGACAGGGGGAGGCCTGCGAGCAGTACTTC.